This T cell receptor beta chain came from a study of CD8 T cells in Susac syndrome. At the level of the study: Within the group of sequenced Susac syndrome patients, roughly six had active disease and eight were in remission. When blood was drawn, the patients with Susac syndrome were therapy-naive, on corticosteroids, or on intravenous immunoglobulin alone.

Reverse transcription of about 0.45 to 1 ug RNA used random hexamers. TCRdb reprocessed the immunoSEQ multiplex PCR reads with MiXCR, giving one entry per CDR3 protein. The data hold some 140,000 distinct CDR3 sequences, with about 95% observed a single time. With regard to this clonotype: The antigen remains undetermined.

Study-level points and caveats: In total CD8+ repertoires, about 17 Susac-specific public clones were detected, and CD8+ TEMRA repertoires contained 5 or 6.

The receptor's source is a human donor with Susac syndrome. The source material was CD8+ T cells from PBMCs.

The CDR3 coding sequence is TGTGCCAGCAGTTACTCTTTGACAGGGACCAACGAGCAGTACTTC. Its protein product is CASSYSLTGTNEQYF. The rearrangement links TRBV6-5 to TRBJ2-7; 7 nucleotides match TRBD1. Per the germline V gene, CDR1 is MNHEY and CDR2 is SVGAGI. The junction had 7 bases not matched to a gene; V was cut back by 0 bases and J by 5 bases. The CDR3 has 15 residues.